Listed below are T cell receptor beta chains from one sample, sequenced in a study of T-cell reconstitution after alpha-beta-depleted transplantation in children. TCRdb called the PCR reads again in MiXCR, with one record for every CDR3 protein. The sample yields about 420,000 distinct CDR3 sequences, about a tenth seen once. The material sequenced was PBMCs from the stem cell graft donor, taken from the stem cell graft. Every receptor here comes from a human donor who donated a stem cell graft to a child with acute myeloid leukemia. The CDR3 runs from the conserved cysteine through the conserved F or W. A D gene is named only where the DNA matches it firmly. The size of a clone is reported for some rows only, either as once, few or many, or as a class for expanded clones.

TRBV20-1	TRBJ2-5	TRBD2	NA	TGCAGTGCTAGAGATAAATTGGGACTAGTCAGTGAGACCCAGTACTTC	CSARDKLGLVSETQYF
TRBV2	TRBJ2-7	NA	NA	TGTGCCAGCTTGACAGTACCCTACGAGCAGTACTTC	CASLTVPYEQYF
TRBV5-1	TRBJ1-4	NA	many	TGCGCCAGCAGCTTGGCCGGGGGCCTTAATGAAAAACTGTTTTTT	CASSLAGGLNEKLFF
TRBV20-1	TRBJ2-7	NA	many	TGCAGTGCTAGAGAACCTAGAACCTACGAGCAGTACTTC	CSAREPRTYEQYF
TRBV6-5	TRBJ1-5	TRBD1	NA	TGTGCCAGCAGTTACGAGGGGGGACAGGATAATCAGCCCCAGCATTTT	CASSYEGGQDNQPQHF
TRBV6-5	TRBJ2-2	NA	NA	TGTGCCAGCAGTTTAGGAGTTGGGCACACCGGGGAGCTGTTTTTT	CASSLGVGHTGELFF
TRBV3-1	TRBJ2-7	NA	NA	TGTGCCTCCTCCAAAGAGCTGGCGGGCCCAGCCTACGAGCAGTACTTC	CASSKELAGPAYEQYF
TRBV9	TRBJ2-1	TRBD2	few	TGTGCCAGCAGCGTAGTAGGAGCGGGAGTCACATACAATGAGCAGTTCTTC	CASSVVGAGVTYNEQFF
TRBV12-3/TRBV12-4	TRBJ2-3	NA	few	TGTGCCAGCAGGAAGCCTGGAGGTTGGGCAGATACGCAGTATTTT	CASRKPGGWADTQYF
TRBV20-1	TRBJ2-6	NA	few	TGCAGTGCTAGACGCCAGGGTCCCGGGGCCAACGTCCTGACTTTC	CSARRQGPGANVLTF
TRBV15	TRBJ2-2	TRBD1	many	TGTGCCACCAGCAGAGATTGGAGAACAGGGGGCACCGGGGAGCTGTTTTTT	CATSRDWRTGGTGELFF
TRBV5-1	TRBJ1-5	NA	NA	TGCGCCAGCAGCTTGGCCGGGGGGGGTTTGAGCACTCAGCCCCAGCATTTT	CASSLAGGGLSTQPQHF
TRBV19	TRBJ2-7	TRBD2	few	TGTGCCAGTAGTATCGTGCTAGCGGGAAAGGGGGGAACCTACGAGCAGTACTTC	CASSIVLAGKGGTYEQYF
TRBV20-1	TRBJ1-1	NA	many	TGCAGTGCTAGAGATCAAGGGAGGGGTCTCGAAGCTTTCTTT	CSARDQGRGLEAFF
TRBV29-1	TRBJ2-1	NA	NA	TGCAGCGGTGGGGGGGGCCGGGACAATGAGCAGTTCTTC	CSGGGGRDNEQFF
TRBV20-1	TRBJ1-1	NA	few	TGCAGTCCCTCGCAGGGGAACCAAGCTTTCTTT	CSPSQGNQAFF
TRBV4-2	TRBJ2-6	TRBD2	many	TGTGCCAGCAGCCCCCTAGCGGGAGGGAGGGGGGCCAACGTCCTGACTTTC	CASSPLAGGRGANVLTF
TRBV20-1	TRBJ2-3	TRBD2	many	TGCAGTGCTCCTCAGACTAGCGGGGATGTAGATACGCAGTATTTT	CSAPQTSGDVDTQYF
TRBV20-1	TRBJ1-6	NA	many	TGCAGTGCTAGAGCCCAGGGAGGCAATTCACCCCTCCACTTT	CSARAQGGNSPLHF
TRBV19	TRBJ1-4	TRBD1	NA	TGTGCCAGTAGTATCGGGGACAGCCTCACGAAACTGTTTTTT	CASSIGDSLTKLFF
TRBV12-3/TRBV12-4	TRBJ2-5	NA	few	TGTGCCAGCAGTCCCCCCAGGGGGGGCGCCGGACAAGAGACCCAGTACTTC	CASSPPRGGAGQETQYF
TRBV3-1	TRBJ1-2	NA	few	TGTGCCAGCAGCCCGACAATGGCAGGGCAAAGTGGCTACACCTTC	CASSPTMAGQSGYTF
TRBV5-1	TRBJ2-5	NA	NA	TGCGCCAGCAGCTTGGAGGGGCAGTGGCGGGAGACCCAGTACTTC	CASSLEGQWRETQYF